A single sample gave rise to the 30 T cell receptor beta chains below, sequenced in a study of cytomegalovirus exposure and HLA in healthy donors. Measured with immunoSEQ multiplex PCR; TCRdb has only the in-frame clones, and not every one. Here the sample spans around 150,000 clones, over 85% being singletons. The material sequenced was PBMCs. The origin of the receptors is a woman aged 18-29 years in good health and CMV-seropositive.

The chain uses TRBV15 and TRBJ2-3, with D perhaps matching TRBD2 (5 bases). The CDR3 is 13 amino acids. V lost 3 bases, J lost 2 bases, and 6 bases lay in between. Germline V CDR1 and CDR2: LNHNV, YYDKDF (reference sequence). DNA of the CDR3: TGTGCCACCAGCAGGGACTTCACAGATACGCAGTATTTT. The encoded protein is CATSRDFTDTQYF.

V usage is TRBV4-2 and J usage is TRBJ2-5; the match to TRBD1 covers 8 bases. The CDR3 runs to 15 residues. The trim removed 0 bases at V and 2 bases at J, leaving 2 bases unmatched. Germline V CDR1 and CDR2: LGHNA, YNFKEQ. The CDR3 is CASSQEGQVQETQYF. The CDR3 DNA reads as TGTGCCAGCAGCCAAGAGGGACAGGTACAAGAGACCCAGTACTTC.

This clone has only one observation. The genes are TRBV28 and TRBJ1-2; TRBD1 might be the D (6 bases). The CDR3 contains 16 residues. Trimming cost V 6 bases and J 4 bases, with 21 bases left between them. Germline CDR1 and CDR2: MDHEN and SYDVKM. CDR3 amino acids: CASRYRTASSLYGYTF. The CDR3 DNA is TGTGCCAGCAGGTACCGGACAGCCTCCTCTCTCTATGGCTACACCTTC.

The chain has TRBV30 and TRBJ1-2, with 10 nucleotides matching TRBD1. This CDR3 is 14 amino acids long. Germline V gives CDR1 GTSNPN, CDR2 SVGIG (reference sequence). Germline trimming cut 2 bases from V and 8 bases from J; bases unmatched to any gene: 8. Here the CDR3 DNA reads TGTGCCTGGAGTACCGGGACAGGGGCTTACGGCTACACCTTC. This sequence encodes CAWSTGTGAYGYTF.

The chain combines TRBV19 with TRBJ2-5, with 8 bases fitting TRBD1. Germline V CDR1 and CDR2: LNHDA, SQIVND (reference sequence). V was pared by 6 bases and J by 5 bases, with 14 bases of the junction left unmatched. This CDR3 contains 16 residues. For the CDR3, the DNA is TGTGCCAGTAGCGACCTAATGACAGGGGTCGAGGAGACCCAGTACTTC. Amino acids: CASSDLMTGVEETQYF.

The genes are TRBV4-2 and TRBJ1-2; possible D gene TRBD1, 5 bases. The CDR3 has 15 residues. Trimming removed 2 bases from V and 7 bases from J, with 17 bases in between. In germline, CDR1 is LGHNA, CDR2 YNFKEQ. The CDR3 here is CASSQLQGNPSGYTF. CDR3 DNA sequence: TGTGCCAGCAGCCAACTTCAGGGAAATCCTAGTGGCTACACCTTC.

The chain uses TRBV27 and TRBJ2-3; D perhaps matches TRBD1 (5 bases). Germline CDR1 and CDR2: MNHEY and SMNVEV (reference sequence). The ends were cut back, 3 bases at V and 5 bases at J, with 9 bases in the middle. This CDR3 is built from 13 residues. CDR3 protein: CASSFRQIDTQYF. The CDR3 nucleotides are TGTGCCAGCAGTTTCCGACAGATAGATACGCAGTATTTT.

The chain recombines TRBV30 with TRBJ2-5, with 10 bases fitting TRBD2. Germline lookup yields CDR1 GTSNPN and CDR2 SVGIG (reference sequence). The J segment lost 3 bases and the V segment lost 8 bases, leaving 9 bases of the junction unmatched. CDR3 length: 14 residues. The CDR3 sequence is CAASGTSEKETQYF. Written as DNA, the CDR3 is TGTGCCGCCTCCGGGACTAGCGAGAAAGAGACCCAGTACTTC.

The gene calls are TRBV18 and TRBJ2-7; weak D call: TRBD1 (5 bases). CDR3 length: 14 residues. The ends were cut back, 6 bases at V and 3 bases at J, with 15 bases in the middle. Germline CDR1 KGHSH, CDR2 LQKENI. The CDR3: CASSHRQISYEQYF. For the CDR3, the DNA is TGTGCCAGCTCTCACAGACAGATTAGCTACGAGCAGTACTTC.

The chain employs TRBV7-9 and TRBJ2-2, with 13 bases fitting TRBD2. Per germline, CDR1 SEHNR and CDR2 FQNEAQ (reference sequence). This CDR3 comprises 17 residues. V dropped 5 bases and J dropped 5; count of bases not matched to a gene: 8. The CDR3 DNA is TGTGCCAGCAGCCCCCGGACTAGCGGGAGTTTAACCGGGGAGCTGTTTTTT. Amino acid sequence: CASSPRTSGSLTGELFF.

The chain combines TRBV7-6 with TRBJ2-2, with 8 bases lining up with TRBD2. CDR3 size: 15 residues. Germline assignment: CDR1 SGHVS and CDR2 FNYEAQ. V dropped 3 bases and J dropped 7; count of bases not matched to a gene: 7. The CDR3: CASSLVAGIGGELFF. For the CDR3, the DNA is TGTGCCAGCAGCTTGGTAGCGGGGATCGGCGGGGAGCTGTTTTTT.

The rearrangement joins TRBV12-5 to TRBJ2-1, with a possible D match to TRBD2 (6 bases). The CDR3 runs 16 residues. V was shortened by 5 bases and J by 8 bases, with 22 bases between the two germline ends. Germline V lookup: CDR1 LGHNT, CDR2 FRNRAP. The CDR3 loop reads CASGPGTGRPNHEQFF. The CDR3 DNA reads TGTGCTAGTGGTCCCGGGACGGGGAGGCCTAACCATGAGCAGTTCTTC.

The chain recombines TRBV4-3 with TRBJ1-1; 7 nucleotides line up with TRBD1. From germline, CDR1 is LGHNA and CDR2 YSLEER. Trimming at V came to 1 base and at J to 1 base, leaving 3 bases not matched to a gene. The CDR3 consists of 15 residues. The CDR3, as DNA: TGCGCCAGCAGCCAAGCGGGGACAGCGAACACTGAAGCTTTCTTT. Protein sequence: CASSQAGTANTEAFF.

The chain employs TRBV2 and TRBJ2-5; TRBD1 might be the D (6 bases). The CDR3 is made up of 14 amino acids. V was trimmed by 8 bases and J by 5 bases, leaving 18 bases between them. Germline V gene data show CDR1 as SNHLY and CDR2 as FYNNEI. For the CDR3, the DNA is TGTGCCAGCCTACAGGGAGTCTATGAGGAGACCCAGTACTTC. Its translation: CASLQGVYEETQYF. Drawing the rest from reference TRBV2 and TRBJ2-5, the complete variable domain is EPEVTQTPSHQVTQMGQEVILRCVPISNHLYFYWYRQILGQKVEFLVSFYNNEISEKSEIFDDQFSVERPDGSNFTLKIRSTKLEDSAMYFCASLQGVYEETQYFGPGTRLLVL.

The chain has TRBV7-3 and TRBJ2-3, with TRBD2 as a possible D gene (6 bases). Germline V gene lookup returns CDR1 SGHTA and CDR2 FQGTGA. Trimming pared 4 bases from V and 4 bases from J, leaving 18 bases between. CDR3 size: 16 residues. The CDR3 DNA reads TGTGCCAGCAGCTCGCCCGGGGGAAGGGGCCCAGATACGCAGTATTTT. Its protein is CASSSPGGRGPDTQYF.

The V gene is TRBV29-1, the J gene TRBJ2-1; tentative D call: TRBD2 (5 bases). CDR3 size: 13 residues. Trimming took 7 bases from V and 3 from J, leaving 13 bases between them. Germline CDR1 SQVTM, CDR2 ANQGSEA. Written as DNA, the CDR3 is TGCAGCGGCCTTCTTGCGGGCTACAATGAGCAGTTCTTC. Its translation: CSGLLAGYNEQFF.

The genes are TRBV25-1 and TRBJ1-2; D is perhaps TRBD1 (5 bases). Germline V gives CDR1 MGHDK, CDR2 SYGVNS. CDR3 length: 16 amino acids. Trimming took off 0 bases at V and 4 bases at J, with 15 bases between the two ends. The CDR3 coding sequence is TGTGCCAGCAGTGAATATACGGGGGGGGGTGCCTATGGCTACACCTTC. Its protein product is CASSEYTGGGAYGYTF.

The chain is built from TRBV5-4 and TRBJ2-3, with D possibly matching TRBD2 (5 bases). Germline CDR1 reads SGHNT; CDR2 reads YYREEE (reference sequence). The V end lost 1 base, the J end lost 4 bases, and 13 bases lay between the germline ends. The CDR3 is 15 amino acids. CDR3: CASSLIIGAADTQYF. Here the CDR3 DNA reads TGTGCCAGCAGCTTGATCATAGGAGCGGCAGATACGCAGTATTTT.

The genes are TRBV6-6 and TRBJ2-2; 9 bases line up with TRBD2. The trim removed 4 bases at V and 6 bases at J, leaving 9 bases unmatched. CDR1 is MNHNY and CDR2 is SVGAGI in the germline V gene (reference sequence). There are 16 residues in the CDR3. The CDR3 protein is CASSWLSLAGSGELFF. The CDR3 nucleotides are TGTGCCAGCAGTTGGCTCTCCCTAGCGGGATCCGGGGAGCTGTTTTTT.

V is TRBV6-6 and J is TRBJ1-3; 7 positions agree with TRBD1. The CDR3 covers 14 residues. Germline CDR1 MNHNY, CDR2 SVGAGI (reference sequence). V dropped 2 bases and J dropped 2; count of bases not matched to a gene: 0. The CDR3 loop is CASSYGTAGNTIYF. CDR3 nucleotide sequence: TGTGCCAGCAGTTACGGGACAGCTGGAAACACCATATATTTT.

This chain joins TRBV19 and TRBJ1-1; 8 positions match TRBD1. The V segment lost 5 bases and the J segment 7 bases; nucleotides outside the gene matches: 15. Germline lookup yields CDR1 LNHDA and CDR2 SQIVND (reference sequence). CDR3 size: 16 residues. The CDR3 sequence: CASSPLRTGNNDEAFF. The CDR3 DNA is TGTGCCAGTAGTCCCCTCCGGACAGGGAATAATGATGAAGCTTTCTTT.

CDR3 sequence (DNA): TGTGCCAGCAGTGACGAACACAAAAAGATCTCTGGGGCCAACGTCCTGACTTTC. Translated: CASSDEHKKISGANVLTF. The chain links TRBV6-1 to TRBJ2-6; unclear D gene. The V end lost 3 bases, the J end lost 0 bases, and 15 bases lay between the germline ends. This CDR3 has 18 amino acids. Germline V gene lookup returns CDR1 MNHNS and CDR2 SASEGT.

The table lists this clone with a count of one. This rearrangement joins TRBV9 to TRBJ2-3; 11 bases map to TRBD2. The CDR3 totals 15 residues. With V trimmed by 7 bases and J by 5 bases, 9 bases remained unmatched. CDR1 and CDR2 (germline): SGDLS, YYNGEE. The CDR3 DNA reads TGTGCCAGCGACACTAGCGGGAGAGCGGGAGATACGCAGTATTTT. This encodes CASDTSGRAGDTQYF.

For the CDR3, the DNA is TGCAGTGCTAGAGATCGAGAGACCCAGTACTTC. Translating it yields CSARDRETQYF. V usage is TRBV20-1 and J usage is TRBJ2-5, with D hard to call. Germline V gives CDR1 DFQATT, CDR2 SNEGSKA (reference sequence). The length of the CDR3 is 11 residues. V gave up 0 bases and J gave up 4 bases, with 3 bases separating them.

This clone was seen only a few times. The V gene is TRBV15, the J gene TRBJ1-1; D remains ambiguous. CDR3 size: 13 residues. Germline lookup yields CDR1 LNHNV and CDR2 YYDKDF (reference sequence). The germline V and J ends were trimmed by 7 bases and 1 base, with 10 bases remaining between them. The CDR3 nucleotides read TGTGCCACCACTGGGCAGACGAACACTGAAGCTTTCTTT. Residues: CATTGQTNTEAFF.

The chain employs TRBV30 and TRBJ1-1; 7 nucleotides agree with TRBD1. CDR3 size: 11 residues. Per germline, CDR1 GTSNPN and CDR2 SVGIG (reference sequence). With V trimmed by 2 bases and J by 6 bases, 0 bases remained unmatched. The CDR3 loop is CAWSQGAEAFF. The DNA for the CDR3 is TGTGCCTGGAGTCAGGGGGCTGAAGCTTTCTTT. The complete variable domain, with remaining parts taken from reference TRBV30 and TRBJ1-1, reads SQTIHQWPATLVQPVGSPLSLECTVEGTSNPNLYWYRQAAGRGLQLLFYSVGIGQISSEVPQNLSASRPQDRQFILSSKKLLLSDSGFYLCAWSQGAEAFFGQGTRLTVV.

This chain connects TRBV27 to TRBJ2-1; no clear D gene. The length of the CDR3 is 14 residues. Germline assignment: CDR1 MNHEY and CDR2 SMNVEV (reference sequence). Between the trimmed V and J ends, which lost 7 bases and 7 bases, there was a span of 17 bases. DNA for the CDR3: TGTGCCAGCACCCCGAGGTTACCACGGAATGAGCAGTTCTTC. Residues: CASTPRLPRNEQFF.

The rearrangement joins TRBV7-9 to TRBJ2-2, with D tentatively TRBD1 (5 bases). The CDR3 sequence is 14 residues long. The V gene lost 1 base and the J gene lost 6 bases, with 9 bases spanning the gap. Germline V CDR1 and CDR2: SEHNR, FQNEAQ (reference sequence). CDR3 protein: CASSLGRAPGELFF. The CDR3 DNA follows: TGTGCCAGCAGCTTAGGCAGGGCCCCCGGGGAGCTGTTTTTT.

The V gene is TRBV20-1, the J gene TRBJ2-3; D is unclear. Trimming pared 7 bases from V and 4 bases from J, leaving 9 bases between. Germline CDR1 reads DFQATT; CDR2 reads SNEGSKA (reference sequence). The CDR3 has 11 residues. This CDR3 is CSEGVSDTQYF. CDR3 sequence (DNA): TGCAGTGAAGGAGTTTCAGATACGCAGTATTTT.

Written as DNA, the CDR3 is TGTGCCAGCAGCCATGGCGGAGGTGATATTGGCAAAAACATTCAGTACTTC. This gives the protein CASSHGGGDIGKNIQYF. The rearrangement links TRBV16 to TRBJ2-4; a weak D match, TRBD2 (5 bases). From germline, CDR1 is KGHSY and CDR2 FQNENV. The CDR3 is made up of 17 amino acids. Between the trimmed V and J ends, which lost 3 bases and 3 bases, there was a span of 18 bases.